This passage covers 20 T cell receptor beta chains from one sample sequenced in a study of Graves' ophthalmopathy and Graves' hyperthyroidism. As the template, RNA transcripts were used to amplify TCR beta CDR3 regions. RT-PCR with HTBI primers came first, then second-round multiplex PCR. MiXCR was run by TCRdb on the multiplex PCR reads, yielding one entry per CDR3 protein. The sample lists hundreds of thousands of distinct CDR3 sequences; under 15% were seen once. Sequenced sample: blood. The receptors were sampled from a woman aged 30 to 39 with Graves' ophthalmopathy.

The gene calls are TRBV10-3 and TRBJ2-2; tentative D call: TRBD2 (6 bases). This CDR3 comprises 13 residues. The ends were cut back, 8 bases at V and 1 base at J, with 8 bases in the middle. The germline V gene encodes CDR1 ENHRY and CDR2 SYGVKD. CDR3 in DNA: TGTGCCATCGGGCGGGAGAACACCGGGGAGCTGTTTTTT. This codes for CAIGRENTGELFF.

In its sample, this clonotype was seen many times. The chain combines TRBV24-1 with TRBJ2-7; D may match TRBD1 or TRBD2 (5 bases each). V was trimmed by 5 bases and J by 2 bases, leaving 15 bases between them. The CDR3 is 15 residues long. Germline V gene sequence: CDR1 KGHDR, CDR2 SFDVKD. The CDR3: CATSGAGTQTYEQYF. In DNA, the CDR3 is TGTGCCACCAGTGGGGCCGGGACCCAGACCTACGAGCAGTACTTC.

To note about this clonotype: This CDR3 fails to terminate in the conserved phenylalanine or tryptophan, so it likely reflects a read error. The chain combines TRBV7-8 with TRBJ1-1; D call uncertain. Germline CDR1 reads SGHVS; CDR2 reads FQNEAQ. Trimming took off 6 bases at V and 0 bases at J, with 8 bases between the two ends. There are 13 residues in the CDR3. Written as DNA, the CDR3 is TGTGCCAGCAGGGGAGCGCTGAACACTGAAGCTTTCCTT. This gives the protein CASRGALNTEAFL.

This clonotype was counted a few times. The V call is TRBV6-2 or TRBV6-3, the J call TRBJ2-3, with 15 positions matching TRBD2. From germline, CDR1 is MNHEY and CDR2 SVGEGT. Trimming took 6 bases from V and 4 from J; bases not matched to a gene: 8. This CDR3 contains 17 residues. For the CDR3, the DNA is TGTGCCAGCAGCCTTGGACTAGCGGGAGGGCAAGCAGATACGCAGTATTTT. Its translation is CASSLGLAGGQADTQYF.

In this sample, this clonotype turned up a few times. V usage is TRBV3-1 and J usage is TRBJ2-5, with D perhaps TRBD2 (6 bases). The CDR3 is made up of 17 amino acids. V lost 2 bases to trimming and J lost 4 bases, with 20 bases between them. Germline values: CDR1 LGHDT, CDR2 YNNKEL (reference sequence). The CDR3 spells CASSQPPGGAGGETQYF. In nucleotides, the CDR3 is TGTGCCAGCAGCCAACCGCCCGGGGGAGCGGGTGGAGAGACCCAGTACTTC.

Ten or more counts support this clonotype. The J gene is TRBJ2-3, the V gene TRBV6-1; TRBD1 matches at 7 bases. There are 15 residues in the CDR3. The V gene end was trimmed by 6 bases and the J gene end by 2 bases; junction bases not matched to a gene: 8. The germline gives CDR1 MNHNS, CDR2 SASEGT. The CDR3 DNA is TGTGCCAGCAGGGGACAGTGGTCCTCCACAGATACGCAGTATTTT. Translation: CASRGQWSSTDTQYF.

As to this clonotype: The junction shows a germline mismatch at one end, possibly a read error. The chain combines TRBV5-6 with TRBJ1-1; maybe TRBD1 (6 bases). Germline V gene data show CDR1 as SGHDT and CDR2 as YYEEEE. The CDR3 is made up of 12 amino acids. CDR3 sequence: CASSFGDTEACF. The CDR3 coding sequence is TGTGCCAGCAGCTTCGGGGACACTGAAGCTTGCTTT.

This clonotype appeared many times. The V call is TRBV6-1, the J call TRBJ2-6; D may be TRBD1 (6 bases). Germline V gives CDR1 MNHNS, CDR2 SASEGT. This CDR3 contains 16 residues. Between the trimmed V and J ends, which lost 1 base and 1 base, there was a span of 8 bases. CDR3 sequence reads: CASSEEGGSGANVLTF. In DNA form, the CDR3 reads TGTGCCAGCAGTGAAGAAGGGGGTTCTGGGGCCAACGTCCTGACTTTC.

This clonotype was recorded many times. The CDR3 loop reads CASRGGGDLFTPLHF. Here the CDR3 DNA reads TGTGCCAGCAGGGGCGGGGGAGATCTCTTTACACCCCTCCACTTT. This sequence joins TRBV28 and TRBJ1-6; tentatively, D is TRBD1 (5 bases). The CDR3 has 15 residues. Germline V CDR1 and CDR2: MDHEN, SYDVKM. Trimming left V 6 bases short and J 11 bases short, with 20 bases between.

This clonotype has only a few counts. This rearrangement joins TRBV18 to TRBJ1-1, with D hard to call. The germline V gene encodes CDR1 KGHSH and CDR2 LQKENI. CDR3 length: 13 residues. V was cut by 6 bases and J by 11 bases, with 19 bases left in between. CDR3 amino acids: CASSSADRGYAFF. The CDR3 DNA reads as TGTGCCAGCTCTTCCGCGGACCGTGGATATGCTTTCTTT. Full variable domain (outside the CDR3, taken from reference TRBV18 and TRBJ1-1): NAGVMQNPRHLVRRRGQEARLRCSPMKGHSHVYWYRQLPEEGLKFMVYLQKENIIDESGMPKERFSAEFPKEGPSILRIQQVVRGDSAAYFCASSSADRGYAFFGQGTRLTVV.

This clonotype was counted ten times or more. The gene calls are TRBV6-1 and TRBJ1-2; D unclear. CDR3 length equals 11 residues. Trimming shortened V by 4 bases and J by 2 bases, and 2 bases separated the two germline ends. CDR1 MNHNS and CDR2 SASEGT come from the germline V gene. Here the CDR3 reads CASSGNYGYTF. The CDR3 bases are TGTGCCAGCAGTGGCAACTATGGCTACACCTTC.

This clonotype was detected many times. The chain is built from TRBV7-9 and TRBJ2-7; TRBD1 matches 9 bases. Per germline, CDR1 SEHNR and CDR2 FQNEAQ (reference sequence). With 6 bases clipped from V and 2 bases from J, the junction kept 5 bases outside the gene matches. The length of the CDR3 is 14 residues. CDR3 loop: CASRDGTGTYEQYF. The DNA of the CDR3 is TGTGCCAGCAGAGATGGGACAGGGACCTACGAGCAGTACTTC.

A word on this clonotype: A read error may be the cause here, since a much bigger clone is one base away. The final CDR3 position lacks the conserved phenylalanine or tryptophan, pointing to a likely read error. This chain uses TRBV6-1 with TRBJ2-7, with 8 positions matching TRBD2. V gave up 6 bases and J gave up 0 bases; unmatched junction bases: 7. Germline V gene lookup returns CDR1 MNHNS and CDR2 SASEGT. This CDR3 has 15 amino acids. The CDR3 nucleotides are TGTGCCAGCAGCCTATCCGGGGGGGACTCCTACGAGCAGTACTTG. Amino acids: CASSLSGGDSYEQYL.

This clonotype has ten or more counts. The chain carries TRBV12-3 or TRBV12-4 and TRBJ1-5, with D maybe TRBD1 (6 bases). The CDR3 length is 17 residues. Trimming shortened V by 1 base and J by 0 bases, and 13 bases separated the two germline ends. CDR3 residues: CASSLDWGPYSNQPQHF. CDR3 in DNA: TGTGCCAGCAGTTTAGATTGGGGGCCCTATAGCAATCAGCCCCAGCATTTT.

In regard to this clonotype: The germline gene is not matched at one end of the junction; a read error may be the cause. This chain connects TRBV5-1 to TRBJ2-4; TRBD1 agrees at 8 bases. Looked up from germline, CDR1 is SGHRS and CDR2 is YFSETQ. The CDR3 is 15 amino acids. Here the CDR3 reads CASSSRTGMANIKYF. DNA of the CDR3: TGCGCCAGCAGCTCCCGGACAGGGATGGCAAACATTAAGTACTTC.

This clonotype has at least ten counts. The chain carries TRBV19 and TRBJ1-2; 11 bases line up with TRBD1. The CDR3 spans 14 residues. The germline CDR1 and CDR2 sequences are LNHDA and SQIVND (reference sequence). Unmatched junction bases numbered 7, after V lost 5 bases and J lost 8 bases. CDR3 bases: TGTGCCAGTAGTTCGGACAGGGGGCGACGCGGCTACACCTTC. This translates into CASSSDRGRRGYTF.

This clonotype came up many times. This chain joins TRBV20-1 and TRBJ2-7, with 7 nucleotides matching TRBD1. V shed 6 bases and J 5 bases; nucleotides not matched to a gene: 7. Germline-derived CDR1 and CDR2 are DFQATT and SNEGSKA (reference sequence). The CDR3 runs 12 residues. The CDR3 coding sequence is TGCAGTGCAAGTATGACAGGGAACGAGCAGTACTTC. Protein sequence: CSASMTGNEQYF.

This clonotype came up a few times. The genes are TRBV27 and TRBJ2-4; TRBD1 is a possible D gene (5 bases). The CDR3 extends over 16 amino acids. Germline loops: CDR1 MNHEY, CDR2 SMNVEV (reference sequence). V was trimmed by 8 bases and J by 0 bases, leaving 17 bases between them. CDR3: CASGEQATLAKNIQYF. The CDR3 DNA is TGTGCCAGCGGGGAACAGGCCACTTTAGCCAAAAACATTCAGTACTTC.

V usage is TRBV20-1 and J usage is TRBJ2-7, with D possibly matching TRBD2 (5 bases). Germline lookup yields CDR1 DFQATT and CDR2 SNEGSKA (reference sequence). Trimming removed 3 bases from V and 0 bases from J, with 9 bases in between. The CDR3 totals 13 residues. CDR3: CSARGVSSYEQYF. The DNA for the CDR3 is TGCAGTGCTAGGGGAGTCAGCTCCTACGAGCAGTACTTC.

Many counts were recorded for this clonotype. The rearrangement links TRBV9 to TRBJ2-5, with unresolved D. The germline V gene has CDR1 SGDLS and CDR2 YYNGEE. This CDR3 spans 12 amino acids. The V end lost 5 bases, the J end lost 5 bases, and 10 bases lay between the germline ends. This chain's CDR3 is CASRDSRETQYF. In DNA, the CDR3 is TGTGCCAGCAGAGATTCCCGGGAGACCCAGTACTTC.